The clone carrying this T cell receptor beta chain came up many times. Its antigen is undetermined. The time point here: newly diagnosed GD, antithyroid drugs for less than 3 months. Construction of the TCR library relied on RNA isolated from PBMCs. This entry comes from a study of regulatory T cells in long-lasting Graves disease. In germline, CDR1 is SNHLY, CDR2 FYNNEI. This CDR3 spans 13 amino acids. Trimming took off 6 bases at V and 3 bases at J, with 12 bases between the two ends. Construction of TCR beta libraries relied on iRepertoire HTBI primers and on Arm-PCR targeting CDR3 regions. TCRdb processed the multiplex PCR reads anew with MiXCR; each CDR3 protein has one entry. The profile covers 350,000 to 500,000 distinct CDR3 sequences, with approximately 14% appearing a single time and under 20% taken by the ten largest. Study observations and caveats: Newly diagnosed Graves' patients exceeded persistent ones in TCR diversity. The number of shared public clonotypes was higher in persistent patients (roughly 2,800) than new patients (966).

The data were also submitted as part of a second study, on T cells in Graves' hyperthyroidism and ophthalmopathy.

The material was peripheral blood mononuclear cells (PBMCs), obtained at new diagnosis, from a patient treated with antithyroid drugs. This chain uses TRBV2 with TRBJ2-7; D remains unclear. This receptor was identified in a woman aged 50 to 65 with Graves disease. The CDR3, as DNA: TGTGCCAGCAGCGCCCTACTCCTCTACGAGCAGTACTTC. It specifies CASSALLLYEQYF.